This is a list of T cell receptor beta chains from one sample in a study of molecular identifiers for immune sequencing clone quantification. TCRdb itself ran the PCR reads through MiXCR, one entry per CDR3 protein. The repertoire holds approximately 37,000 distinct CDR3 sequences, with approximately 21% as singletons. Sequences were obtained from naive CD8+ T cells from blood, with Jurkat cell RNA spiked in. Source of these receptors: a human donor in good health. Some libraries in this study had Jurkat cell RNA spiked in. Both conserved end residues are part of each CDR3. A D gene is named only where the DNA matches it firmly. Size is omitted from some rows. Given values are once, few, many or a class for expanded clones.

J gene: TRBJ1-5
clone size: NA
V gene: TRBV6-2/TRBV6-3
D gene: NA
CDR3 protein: CASSWGFNQPQHF
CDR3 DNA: TGTGCCAGCAGTTGGGGATTTAATCAGCCCCAGCATTTT

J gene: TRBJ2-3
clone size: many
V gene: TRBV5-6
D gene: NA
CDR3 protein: CASSFGLRGNTQYF
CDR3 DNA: TGTGCCAGCAGCTTTGGTCTCAGGGGAAATACGCAGTATTTT

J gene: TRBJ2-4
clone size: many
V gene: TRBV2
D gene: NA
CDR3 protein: CASQGDKNIQYF
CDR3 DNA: TGTGCCAGCCAGGGCGACAAAAACATTCAGTACTTC

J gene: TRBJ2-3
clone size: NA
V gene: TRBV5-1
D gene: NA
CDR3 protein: CASSPDPHPTRDTQYF
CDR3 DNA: TGCGCCAGCAGCCCGGACCCCCACCCAACCCGAGATACGCAGTATTTT

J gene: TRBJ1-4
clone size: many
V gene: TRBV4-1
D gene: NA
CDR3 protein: CASSQFLGEKLFF
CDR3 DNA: TGCGCCAGCAGCCAGTTTTTAGGGGAAAAACTGTTTTTT

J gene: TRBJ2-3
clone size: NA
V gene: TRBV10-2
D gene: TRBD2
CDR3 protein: CASSPWTSGGYTDTQYF
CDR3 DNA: TGCGCCAGCAGTCCCTGGACTAGCGGGGGGTACACAGATACGCAGTATTTT

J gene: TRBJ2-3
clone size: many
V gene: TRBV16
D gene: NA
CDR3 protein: CASSQATDTQYF
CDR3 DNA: TGTGCCAGCAGCCAGGCAACAGATACGCAGTATTTT

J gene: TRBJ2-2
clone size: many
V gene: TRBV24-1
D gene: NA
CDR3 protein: CATSDDTGELFF
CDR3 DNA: TGTGCCACCAGTGACGACACCGGGGAGCTGTTTTTT

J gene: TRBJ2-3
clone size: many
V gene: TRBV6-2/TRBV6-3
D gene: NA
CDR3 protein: CASSYSPGGRDTQYF
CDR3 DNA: TGTGCCAGCAGTTACTCGCCCGGGGGGCGAGATACGCAGTATTTT

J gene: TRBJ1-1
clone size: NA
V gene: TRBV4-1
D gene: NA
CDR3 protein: CASSQVGGRVTEAFF
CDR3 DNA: TGCGCCAGCAGCCAAGTGGGGGGAAGGGTCACTGAAGCTTTCTTT

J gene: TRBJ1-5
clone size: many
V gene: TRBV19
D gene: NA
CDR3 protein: CASSIGFGSNQPQHF
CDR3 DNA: TGTGCCAGTAGTATTGGTTTTGGGAGCAATCAGCCCCAGCATTTT

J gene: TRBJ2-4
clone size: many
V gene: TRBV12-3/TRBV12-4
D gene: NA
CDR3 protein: CASSSAPNIQYF
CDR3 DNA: TGTGCCAGCAGTTCCGCCCCCAACATTCAGTACTTC

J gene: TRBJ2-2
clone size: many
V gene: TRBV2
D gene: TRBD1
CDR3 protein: CASSEAWTGRLPNTGELFF
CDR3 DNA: TGTGCCAGCAGTGAAGCGTGGACAGGGAGGTTACCGAACACCGGGGAGCTGTTTTTT

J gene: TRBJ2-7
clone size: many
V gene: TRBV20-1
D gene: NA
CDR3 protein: CSARDRQLSYEQYF
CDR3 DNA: TGCAGTGCTAGAGATAGACAGCTCTCCTACGAGCAGTACTTC

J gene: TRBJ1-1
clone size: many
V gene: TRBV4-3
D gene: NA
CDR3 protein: CASSLVGVGGTEAFF
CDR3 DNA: TGCGCCAGCAGCCTTGTCGGTGTGGGTGGGACTGAAGCTTTCTTT

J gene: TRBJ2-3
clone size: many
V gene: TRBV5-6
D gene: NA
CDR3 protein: CASSFNIGGDFTDTQYF
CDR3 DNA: TGTGCCAGCAGCTTCAATATTGGGGGAGATTTTACAGATACGCAGTATTTT

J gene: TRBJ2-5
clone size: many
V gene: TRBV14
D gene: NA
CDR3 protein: CASSPGVTVQETQYF
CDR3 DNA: TGTGCCAGCAGCCCCGGAGTGACCGTCCAAGAGACCCAGTACTTC

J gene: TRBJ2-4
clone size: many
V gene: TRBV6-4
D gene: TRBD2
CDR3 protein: CASSEGGAAKNIQYF
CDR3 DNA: TGTGCCAGCAGTGAGGGAGGGGCGGCCAAAAACATTCAGTACTTC

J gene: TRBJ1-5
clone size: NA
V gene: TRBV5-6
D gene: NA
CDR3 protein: CASSFGVSPQHF
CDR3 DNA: TGTGCCAGCAGCTTCGGGGTTTCGCCCCAGCATTTT

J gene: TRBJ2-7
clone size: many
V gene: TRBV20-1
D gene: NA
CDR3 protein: CSARPLGVSDYEQYF
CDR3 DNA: TGCAGTGCTAGGCCCCTCGGGGTTAGCGACTACGAGCAGTACTTC

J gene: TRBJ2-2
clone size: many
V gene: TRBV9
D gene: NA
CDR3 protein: CASSETNTGELFF
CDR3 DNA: TGTGCCAGCAGCGAAACGAACACCGGGGAGCTGTTTTTT

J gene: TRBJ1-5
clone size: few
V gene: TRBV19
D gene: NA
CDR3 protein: CASSIGGQPQHF
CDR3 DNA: TGTGCCAGTAGTATAGGGGGTCAGCCCCAGCATTTT

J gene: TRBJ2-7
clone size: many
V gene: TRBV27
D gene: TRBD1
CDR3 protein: CASSLQGQGAYEQYF
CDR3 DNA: TGTGCCAGCAGTTTACAGGGACAGGGGGCCTACGAGCAGTACTTC

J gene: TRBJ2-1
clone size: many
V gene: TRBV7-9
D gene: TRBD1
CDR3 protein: CASSRQGSSYNEQFF
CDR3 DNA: TGTGCCAGCAGCCGACAGGGGAGCTCCTACAATGAGCAGTTCTTC

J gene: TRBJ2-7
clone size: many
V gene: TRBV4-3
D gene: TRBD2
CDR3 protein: CASSQGTSGYEQYF
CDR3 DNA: TGCGCCAGCAGCCAAGGTACTAGCGGTTACGAGCAGTACTTC

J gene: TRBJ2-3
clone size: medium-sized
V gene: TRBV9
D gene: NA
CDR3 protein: CASSVGRTDTQYF
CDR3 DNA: TGTGCCAGCAGCGTAGGCCGAACAGATACGCAGTATTTT

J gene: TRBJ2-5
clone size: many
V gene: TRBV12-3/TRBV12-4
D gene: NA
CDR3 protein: CASSYLGPETQYF
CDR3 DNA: TGTGCCAGCAGTTATTTGGGGCCAGAGACCCAGTACTTC

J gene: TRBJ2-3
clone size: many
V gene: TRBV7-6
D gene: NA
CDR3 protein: CASSLRSGSTDTQYF
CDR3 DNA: TGTGCCAGCAGCTTAAGGTCCGGTAGCACAGATACGCAGTATTTT

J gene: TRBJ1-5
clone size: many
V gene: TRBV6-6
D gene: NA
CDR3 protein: CASSSLGGASYSNQPQHF
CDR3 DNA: TGTGCCAGCAGTTCCCTCGGGGGGGCGAGTTATAGCAATCAGCCCCAGCATTTT

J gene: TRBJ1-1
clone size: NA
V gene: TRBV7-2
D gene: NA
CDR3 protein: CASSFAYTEAFF
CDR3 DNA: TGTGCCAGCAGCTTTGCCTACACTGAAGCTTTCTTT

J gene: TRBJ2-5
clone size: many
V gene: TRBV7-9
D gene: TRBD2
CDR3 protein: CASSGGEREFQETQYF
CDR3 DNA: TGTGCCAGCAGCGGAGGGGAGCGGGAGTTCCAAGAGACCCAGTACTTC

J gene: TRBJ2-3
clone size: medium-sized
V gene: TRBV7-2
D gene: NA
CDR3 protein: CASSPTPGPSTDTQYF
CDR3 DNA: TGTGCCAGCAGTCCAACACCGGGTCCTAGCACAGATACGCAGTATTTT

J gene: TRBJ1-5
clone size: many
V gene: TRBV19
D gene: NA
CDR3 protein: CASSEWGEEQPQHF
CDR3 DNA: TGTGCCAGTAGCGAATGGGGAGAAGAACAGCCCCAGCATTTT

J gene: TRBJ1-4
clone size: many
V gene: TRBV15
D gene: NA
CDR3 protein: CATSPSRMDGEKLFF
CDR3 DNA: TGTGCCACCAGCCCCAGCAGAATGGATGGCGAAAAACTGTTTTTT

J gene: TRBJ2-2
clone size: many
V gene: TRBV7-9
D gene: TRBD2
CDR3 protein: CASSLVGSGTPTGELFF
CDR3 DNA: TGTGCCAGCAGCTTAGTAGGTAGCGGGACACCCACCGGGGAGCTGTTTTTT

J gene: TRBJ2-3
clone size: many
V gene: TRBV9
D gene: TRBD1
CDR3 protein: CASSATGTDTQYF
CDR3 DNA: TGTGCCAGCAGCGCGACAGGGACAGATACGCAGTATTTT

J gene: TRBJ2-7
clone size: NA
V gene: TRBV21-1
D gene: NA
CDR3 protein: CATQSRAAYEQYF
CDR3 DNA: TGTGCCACCCAAAGTCGGGCCGCCTACGAGCAGTACTTC

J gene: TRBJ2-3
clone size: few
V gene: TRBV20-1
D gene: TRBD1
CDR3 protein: CSARDIQGFPDTQYF
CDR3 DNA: TGCAGTGCTAGAGATATACAGGGGTTCCCCGATACGCAGTATTTT

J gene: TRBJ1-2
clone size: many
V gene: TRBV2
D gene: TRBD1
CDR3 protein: CASSGLQGSNYGYTF
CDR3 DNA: TGTGCCAGCAGTGGTTTACAGGGGTCTAACTATGGCTACACCTTC

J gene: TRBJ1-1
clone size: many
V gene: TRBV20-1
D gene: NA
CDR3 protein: CSARGDTTEAFF
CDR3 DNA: TGCAGTGCTAGAGGGGACACCACTGAAGCTTTCTTT

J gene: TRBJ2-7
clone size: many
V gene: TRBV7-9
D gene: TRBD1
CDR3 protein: CASSPQGLGYEQYF
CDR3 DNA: TGTGCCAGCAGCCCACAGGGGTTAGGCTACGAGCAGTACTTC

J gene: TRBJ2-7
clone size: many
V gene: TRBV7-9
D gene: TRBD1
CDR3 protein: CASSFEGQGSYEQYF
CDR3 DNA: TGTGCCAGCAGCTTCGAGGGACAGGGTTCCTACGAGCAGTACTTC

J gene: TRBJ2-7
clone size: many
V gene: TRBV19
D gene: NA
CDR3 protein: CASRGLGGVEYF
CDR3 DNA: TGTGCCAGTAGAGGACTAGGGGGAGTTGAGTACTTC

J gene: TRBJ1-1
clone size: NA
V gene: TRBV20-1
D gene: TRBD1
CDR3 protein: CSGGQGARNEAFF
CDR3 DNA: TGCAGTGGCGGGCAGGGGGCAAGAAATGAAGCTTTCTTT

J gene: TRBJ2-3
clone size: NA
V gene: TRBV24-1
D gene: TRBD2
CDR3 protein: CATSSPVLAGKTDTQYF
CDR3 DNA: TGTGCCACCAGCTCCCCCGTACTAGCGGGAAAAACAGATACGCAGTATTTT

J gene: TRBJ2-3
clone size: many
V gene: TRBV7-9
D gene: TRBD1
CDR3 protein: CASSSTGGPTDTQYF
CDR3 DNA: TGTGCCAGCAGCTCAACAGGGGGCCCGACAGATACGCAGTATTTT

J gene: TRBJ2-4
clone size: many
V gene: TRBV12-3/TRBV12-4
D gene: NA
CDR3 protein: CASSFSAKNIQYF
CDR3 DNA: TGTGCCAGCAGTTTCAGCGCCAAAAACATTCAGTACTTC

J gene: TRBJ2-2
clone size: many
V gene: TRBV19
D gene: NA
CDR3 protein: CASSRGDTGELFF
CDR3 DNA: TGTGCCAGTAGCAGGGGAGATACCGGGGAGCTGTTTTTT

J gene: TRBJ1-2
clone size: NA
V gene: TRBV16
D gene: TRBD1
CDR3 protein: CASSQSGTGYYGYTF
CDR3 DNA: TGTGCCAGCAGCCAATCCGGGACAGGGTACTATGGCTACACCTTC

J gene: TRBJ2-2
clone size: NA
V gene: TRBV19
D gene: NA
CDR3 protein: CASSIGGDAGELFF
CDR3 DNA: TGTGCCAGTAGTATTGGAGGGGACGCCGGGGAGCTGTTTTTT

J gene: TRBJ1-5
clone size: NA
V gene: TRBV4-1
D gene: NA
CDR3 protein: CASSDVSGEYQPQHF
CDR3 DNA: TGCGCCAGCAGCGATGTCTCGGGAGAGTATCAGCCCCAGCATTTT

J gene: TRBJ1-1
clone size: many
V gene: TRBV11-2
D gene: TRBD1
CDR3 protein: CASSLFLGNRDRGRLNTEAFF
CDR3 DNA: TGTGCCAGCAGCTTATTCTTGGGAAACCGGGACAGGGGGCGATTGAACACTGAAGCTTTCTTT

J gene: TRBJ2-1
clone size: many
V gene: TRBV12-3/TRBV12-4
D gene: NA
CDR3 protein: CASSPPIGEQFF
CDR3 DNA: TGTGCCAGCAGTCCCCCGATCGGGGAGCAGTTCTTC

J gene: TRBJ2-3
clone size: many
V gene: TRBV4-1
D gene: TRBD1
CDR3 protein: CASSQGTGTDTQYF
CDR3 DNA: TGCGCCAGCAGCCAGGGGACAGGCACAGATACGCAGTATTTT

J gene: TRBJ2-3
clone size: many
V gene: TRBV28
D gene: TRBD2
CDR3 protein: CATLGLAPLFSTDTQYF
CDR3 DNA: TGTGCCACCCTGGGACTAGCGCCTCTCTTTAGCACAGATACGCAGTATTTT

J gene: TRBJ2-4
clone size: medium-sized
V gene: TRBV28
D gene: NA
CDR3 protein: CASSFKNIQYF
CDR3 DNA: TGTGCCAGCAGTTTTAAAAACATTCAGTACTTC

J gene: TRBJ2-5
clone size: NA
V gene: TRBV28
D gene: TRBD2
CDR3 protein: CASTDRSGVLETQYF
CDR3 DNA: TGTGCCAGCACCGACCGTAGCGGGGTGCTAGAGACCCAGTACTTC